This passage covers 28 T cell receptor beta chains from one sample sequenced in a study of graft-versus-host responses after intestinal transplantation. Their antigens are not known. Assay: immunoSEQ multiplex PCR; the TCRdb copy retains only in-frame clones and omits some. The sample contains roughly 30,000 clones, roughly four fifths of which appear only once. Sequenced here: unstimulated CD8+ T cells sorted from spleen or lymph node cells, sampled before intestinal transplant. All receptors derive from a human donor who received an intestinal transplant.

The chain recombines TRBV7-3 with TRBJ2-5; 7 nucleotides align to TRBD1. CDR1 is SGHTA and CDR2 is FQGTGA in the germline V gene. V trimming: 1 base; J trimming: 2 bases; junction bases outside the gene matches: 4. The CDR3 totals 15 residues. The CDR3 spells CASSLMGTVQETQYF. Written as DNA, the CDR3 is TGTGCCAGCAGCTTAATGGGGACAGTACAAGAGACCCAGTACTTC. The full variable domain, in which reference TRBV7-3 and TRBJ2-5 provide the parts outside the CDR3, is GAGVSQTPSNKVTEKGKYVELRCDPISGHTALYWYRQSLGQGPEFLIYFQGTGAADDSGLPNDRFFAVRPEGSVSTLKIQRTERGDSAVYLCASSLMGTVQETQYFGPGTRLLVL.

J is TRBJ2-1 and V is TRBV6-1; possibly TRBD2 for D (5 bases). This CDR3 has 18 residues. Trimming stripped 3 bases from V and 4 bases from J, with 22 bases between. In germline, CDR1 is MNHNS, CDR2 SASEGT. In DNA, the CDR3 is TGTGCCAGCAGTGACTGGACCGCGAGATGGGAGATTTACAATGAGCAGTTCTTC. Translating gives CASSDWTARWEIYNEQFF.

The chain has TRBV7-9 and TRBJ2-3; D is perhaps TRBD2 (6 bases). Trimming cost V 1 base and J 2 bases, with 13 bases left between them. This CDR3 spans 16 amino acids. The germline gives CDR1 SEHNR, CDR2 FQNEAQ (reference sequence). The chain's CDR3 is CASSLGLAYVTDTQYF. The CDR3 region has the DNA TGTGCCAGCAGCTTAGGCCTAGCGTATGTCACAGATACGCAGTATTTT.

This chain joins TRBV4-2 and TRBJ1-5; D uncertain. Germline V gene sequence: CDR1 LGHNA, CDR2 YNFKEQ. The length of the CDR3 is 16 residues. V lost 3 bases to trimming and J lost 5 bases, with 17 bases between them. Here the CDR3 reads CASSQDSRRGDQPQHF. The CDR3 DNA reads TGTGCCAGCAGCCAGGATTCCCGACGGGGAGATCAGCCCCAGCATTTT.

V usage is TRBV18 and J usage is TRBJ2-5; 9 bases agree with TRBD1. V shed 1 base, J shed 3 bases, and the junction held 0 bases outside the gene matches. The CDR3 is made up of 14 amino acids. Germline V lookup: CDR1 KGHSH, CDR2 LQKENI. CDR3 region: CASSPRDREETQYF. The CDR3 nucleotides read TGTGCCAGCTCACCACGGGACAGGGAAGAGACCCAGTACTTC.

The chain joins TRBV2 to TRBJ1-2; D gene uncertain. In germline, CDR1 is SNHLY, CDR2 FYNNEI. V was shortened by 5 bases and J by 5 bases, with 12 bases between the two germline ends. The CDR3 totals 13 residues. The CDR3 DNA reads TGTGCCAGCAGTCCTCGGGATGATTATGGCTACACCTTC. This sequence encodes CASSPRDDYGYTF.

This sequence joins TRBV7-3 and TRBJ2-1; 8 bases match TRBD2. The CDR3 sequence is 16 residues long. V shed 3 bases, J shed 2 bases, and the junction held 6 bases outside the gene matches. CDR1 is SGHTA and CDR2 is FQGTGA in the germline V gene. CDR3 sequence (DNA): TGTGCCAGCAGCTTGGGTAGCGGGATCCCCTACAATGAGCAGTTCTTC. Its protein product is CASSLGSGIPYNEQFF.

V and J are TRBV27 and TRBJ2-3, with TRBD2 matching 7 bases. Germline V gene data show CDR1 as MNHEY and CDR2 as SMNVEV (reference sequence). J lost 5 bases, V lost 3 bases, and 5 bases had no gene match. This CDR3 comprises 14 residues. CDR3 DNA sequence: TGTGCCAGCAGTTTTGGACTAGATCTAGATACGCAGTATTTT. This encodes CASSFGLDLDTQYF.

This rearrangement joins TRBV28 to TRBJ2-2; 7 bases align to TRBD1. The CDR3 is made up of 14 amino acids. Germline CDR1 is MDHEN and CDR2 is SYDVKM. Trimming took 6 bases from V and 4 from J; bases not matched to a gene: 5. The CDR3 is CASSLTGTTGELFF. Written as DNA, the CDR3 is TGTGCCAGCAGCCTGACAGGGACCACCGGGGAGCTGTTTTTT.

The DNA for the CDR3 is TGCAGTGCTATGGCCTATGGCTACACCTTC. As protein: CSAMAYGYTF. The rearrangement joins TRBV20-1 to TRBJ1-2; no clear D gene. The CDR3 runs 10 residues. Deletions cut 4 bases from V and 4 bases from J, with 4 bases between. Per germline, CDR1 DFQATT and CDR2 SNEGSKA (reference sequence).

As concerns this clone: Other DNA variants within this sample encode the same CDR3. This chain links TRBV11-3 with TRBJ1-4; D perhaps matches TRBD1 (5 bases). V lost 1 base to trimming and J lost 8 bases, with 14 bases between them. The CDR3 extends over 15 amino acids. The germline V gene has CDR1 SGHNT and CDR2 YENEEA. The CDR3, as DNA: TGTGCCAGCAGCTTAGTGTCAGGGCAGGGCGAAAAACTGTTTTTT. It yields the protein CASSLVSGQGEKLFF.

The V and J genes are TRBV6-1 and TRBJ2-1; TRBD1 agrees at 8 bases. Germline CDR1 is MNHNS and CDR2 is SASEGT. The junction had 5 bases not matched to a gene; V was cut back by 4 bases and J by 6 bases. This CDR3 comprises 14 residues. The CDR3 DNA follows: TGTGCCAGCAGTGCCCGACAGGGGATCAATGAGCAGTTCTTC. As protein: CASSARQGINEQFF.

Only a few counts were recorded for this clone. The chain has TRBV5-1 and TRBJ2-1; 8 bases agree with TRBD2. V dropped 4 bases and J dropped 2; count of bases not matched to a gene: 2. Looked up from germline, CDR1 is SGHRS and CDR2 is YFSETQ. The CDR3 consists of 14 residues. CDR3 amino acids: CASSVGLAYNEQFF. CDR3 nucleotide sequence: TGCGCCAGCAGCGTGGGACTAGCCTACAATGAGCAGTTCTTC.

This clone appeared a single time. The chain combines TRBV28 with TRBJ2-2, with 7 bases matching TRBD1. The CDR3 consists of 14 residues. From germline, CDR1 is MDHEN and CDR2 SYDVKM. J gave up 1 base and V 6 bases, and 2 bases lay outside the gene matches. The CDR3 loop reads CASRWTGNTGELFF. The DNA of the CDR3 is TGTGCCAGCAGATGGACAGGGAACACCGGGGAGCTGTTTTTT.

This clone was seen only a few times. This chain links TRBV11-3 with TRBJ2-1; D gene unclear. The CDR3 is 13 amino acids. V shed 1 base and J shed 1 base, with 2 bases lying between them. CDR1 is SGHNT and CDR2 is YENEEA in the germline V gene. CDR3 residues: CASSLASYNEQFF. The CDR3 DNA reads TGTGCCAGCAGCTTAGCTTCCTACAATGAGCAGTTCTTC. The variable domain in full, with the rest retrieved from reference TRBV11-3 and TRBJ2-1, is EAGVVQSPRYKIIEKKQPVAFWCNPISGHNTLYWYLQNLGQGPELLIRYENEEAVDDSQLPKDRFSAERLKGVDSTLKIQPAELGDSAVYLCASSLASYNEQFFGPGTRLTVL.

The chain employs TRBV2 and TRBJ2-1, with 14 positions matching TRBD2. J gave up 5 bases and V 6 bases, and 3 bases lay outside the gene matches. This CDR3 has 15 residues. CDR1 is SNHLY and CDR2 is FYNNEI in the germline V gene. CDR3 residues: CASSGLAGGHNEQFF. The CDR3 DNA sequence: TGTGCCAGCAGCGGACTAGCGGGGGGACACAATGAGCAGTTCTTC.

The rearrangement links TRBV7-8 to TRBJ1-5, with 9 bases fitting TRBD1. The J segment lost 12 bases and the V segment lost 5 bases, leaving 5 bases of the junction unmatched. The CDR3 spans 12 residues. Germline-derived CDR1 and CDR2 are SGHVS and FQNEAQ. This CDR3 reads CASSLGQGHQHF. The DNA of the CDR3 is TGTGCCAGCAGCCTAGGACAGGGGCACCAGCATTTT.

The V gene is TRBV28, the J gene TRBJ2-7; 9 positions agree with TRBD1. With 8 bases clipped from V and 7 bases from J, the junction kept 6 bases outside the gene matches. The CDR3 runs to 12 residues. CDR1 MDHEN and CDR2 SYDVKM come from the germline V gene. CDR3 sequence: CASQGTGREQYF. The CDR3 DNA reads TGTGCCAGCCAAGGGACAGGGCGAGAGCAGTACTTC.

The sample holds a few counts of this clone. The chain is built from TRBV6-4 and TRBJ1-5; D is possibly TRBD1 (6 bases). Germline assignment: CDR1 MRHNA and CDR2 SNTAGT. Trimming removed 10 bases at V and 3 bases at J, with 13 bases between. This CDR3 region has 13 residues. CDR3 bases: TGTGCCACCAGCGCAGGGGCCAATCAGCCCCAGCATTTT. It is translated as CATSAGANQPQHF.

In nucleotides, the CDR3 is TGTGCCAGCTCACCAGGCGGTAATGAAAAACTGTTTTTT. Its protein is CASSPGGNEKLFF. The V and J genes are TRBV18 and TRBJ1-4; D remains ambiguous. CDR3 length: 13 residues. Germline CDR1 reads KGHSH; CDR2 reads LQKENI. Trimming shortened V by 2 bases and J by 4 bases, and 5 bases separated the two germline ends.

The CDR3 spells CAISVILASSYEQYF. CDR3 DNA sequence: TGTGCCATCAGTGTAATACTAGCAAGCTCCTACGAGCAGTACTTC. The rearrangement links TRBV10-3 to TRBJ2-7; TRBD2 is a possible D gene (6 bases). CDR3 length: 15 residues. Trimming removed 4 bases from V and 0 bases from J, with 13 bases in between. The germline V gene has CDR1 ENHRY and CDR2 SYGVKD.

The chain combines TRBV11-2 with TRBJ2-7, with 9 bases fitting TRBD1. V shed 7 bases and J 6 bases; nucleotides not matched to a gene: 10. The CDR3 has 14 amino acids. Germline V gene data show CDR1 as SGHAT and CDR2 as FQNNGV. Here the CDR3 reads CASNLLTGGFEQYF. CDR3 DNA sequence: TGTGCCAGCAACCTCTTGACAGGGGGGTTCGAGCAGTACTTC. The full variable domain, completed using reference TRBV11-2 and TRBJ2-7, is EAGVAQSPRYKIIEKRQSVAFWCNPISGHATLYWYQQILGQGPKLLIQFQNNGVVDDSQLPKDRFSAERLKGVDSTLKIQPAKLEDSAVYLCASNLLTGGFEQYFGPGTRLTVT.

The chain employs TRBV4-1 and TRBJ2-7; TRBD2 matches 8 bases. V lost 6 bases to trimming and J lost 4 bases; unmatched junction nucleotides: 5. The V gene's germline CDR1 is MGHRA and CDR2 YSYEKL. CDR3 length: 13 residues. Written as DNA, the CDR3 is TGCGCCAGCAGTCTTAGCGGGACTTACGAGCAGTACTTC. Its protein product is CASSLSGTYEQYF.

In its sample, this clone was seen a few times. This chain connects TRBV27 to TRBJ2-1, with 8 bases fitting TRBD2. The germline V gene encodes CDR1 MNHEY and CDR2 SMNVEV (reference sequence). V was clipped by 6 bases and J by 4 bases; unmatched bases: 5. CDR3 size: 14 residues. CDR3 DNA sequence: TGTGCCAGCAGGCTAGCGGGCCTTTACAATGAGCAGTTCTTC. This gives the protein CASRLAGLYNEQFF.

This clone has a handful of counts. The genes are TRBV7-3 and TRBJ2-3; D may be TRBD1 (5 bases). CDR3 length equals 13 residues. The V end lost 8 bases, the J end lost 2 bases, and 11 bases lay between the germline ends. The V gene's germline CDR1 is SGHTA and CDR2 FQGTGA. CDR3 region: CASSRVNTDTQYF. For the CDR3, the DNA is TGTGCCAGCTCCAGGGTGAACACAGATACGCAGTATTTT.

The count of this clone is one. The CDR3 DNA reads TGCAGCGTTGAAGTAGGACAGGTCAACTATGGCTACACCTTC. It encodes CSVEVGQVNYGYTF. The V and J genes are TRBV29-1 and TRBJ1-2, with 7 bases matching TRBD1. This CDR3 region has 14 residues. V was clipped by 1 base and J by 2 bases; unmatched bases: 4. CDR1 and CDR2 from the germline V gene are SQVTM and ANQGSEA.

The J gene is TRBJ2-5, the V gene TRBV7-9, with D perhaps TRBD1 (6 bases). The J call may not be correct, given that the DNA end is closer to TRBJ2-7. The CDR3 extends over 14 amino acids. Germline V gives CDR1 SEHNR, CDR2 FQNEAQ (reference sequence). DNA of the CDR3: TGTGCCAGCAGCCCCACAGGGACCTCCTACGAGCAGTACTTC. Its translation is CASSPTGTSYEQYF.

This clone was counted a few times. The V gene is TRBV4-3, the J gene TRBJ2-1; 9 nucleotides line up with TRBD2. The trim removed 4 bases at V and 3 bases at J, leaving 4 bases unmatched. Germline CDR1 LGHNA, CDR2 YSLEER. The CDR3 has 15 amino acids. For the CDR3, the DNA is TGCGCCAGCAGCCCCTTTAGCGGGAGCTACAATGAGCAGTTCTTC. Its protein product is CASSPFSGSYNEQFF.